This is a list of T cell receptor beta chains from one sample in a study of blood T cell repertoires in COVID-19. The repertoire was sequenced with immunoSEQ multiplex PCR; TCRdb's copy has only in-frame clones and lacks some. The sample lists fewer than 55,000 clones, around 85% seen once, with under 30% in the top ten. Sample: peripheral blood. These receptors all stem from a woman older than 75 with COVID-19, enrolled during active disease. Each CDR3 is given with its conserved first and last residue. A D gene is named only where the DNA matches it firmly. Size is omitted from some rows. Given values are once, few, many or a class for expanded clones.

CDR3aa: CASRGGMNTGELFF
CDR3nt: TGTGCCAGCAGGGGGGGGATGAACACCGGGGAGCTGTTTTTT
d_gene: TRBD2
j_gene: TRBJ2-2
v_gene: TRBV25-1
abundance: .

CDR3aa: CASSPVTGGPYNEQFF
CDR3nt: TGTGCCAGCAGCCCCGTTACGGGAGGCCCCTACAATGAGCAGTTCTTC
d_gene: TRBD2
j_gene: TRBJ2-1
v_gene: TRBV9
abundance: .

CDR3aa: CASSPQGSQGYGYTF
CDR3nt: TGTGCCAGCTCCCCACAGGGGTCTCAGGGCTATGGCTACACCTTC
d_gene: TRBD1
j_gene: TRBJ1-2
v_gene: TRBV18
abundance: .

CDR3aa: CASSPMTGYYEQYF
CDR3nt: TGTGCCAGCTCACCAATGACAGGTTACTACGAGCAGTACTTC
d_gene: .
j_gene: TRBJ2-7
v_gene: TRBV18
abundance: .

CDR3aa: CAWSILYEQYF
CDR3nt: TGTGCCTGGAGTATCCTTTACGAGCAGTACTTC
d_gene: .
j_gene: TRBJ2-7
v_gene: TRBV30
abundance: few

CDR3aa: CASSRSGASTEAFF
CDR3nt: TGCGCCAGCAGCCGCTCAGGGGCGAGCACTGAAGCTTTCTTT
d_gene: .
j_gene: TRBJ1-1
v_gene: TRBV4-1
abundance: .

CDR3aa: CASSLSGTYEQYF
CDR3nt: TGTGCCAGCAGCTTATCTGGCACCTACGAGCAGTACTTC
d_gene: .
j_gene: TRBJ2-7
v_gene: TRBV11-2
abundance: .

CDR3aa: CSASPGTGATGELFF
CDR3nt: TGCAGTGCTAGTCCCGGGACAGGGGCAACCGGGGAGCTGTTTTTT
d_gene: TRBD1
j_gene: TRBJ2-2
v_gene: TRBV20-1
abundance: .

CDR3aa: CATSRAGGGADTQYF
CDR3nt: TGTGCCACCAGCAGGGCCGGGGGGGGAGCAGATACGCAGTATTTT
d_gene: TRBD2
j_gene: TRBJ2-3
v_gene: TRBV15
abundance: .

CDR3aa: CASSPVGGGGPTGYF
CDR3nt: TGCGCCAGCAGCCCGGTTGGGGGGGGAGGCCCCACGGGGTACTTC
d_gene: TRBD2
j_gene: TRBJ2-5
v_gene: TRBV5-1
abundance: .

CDR3aa: CASSPRVGGGSYEQYF
CDR3nt: TGTGCCAGCTCACCAAGGGTGGGCGGGGGCTCCTACGAGCAGTACTTC
d_gene: TRBD2
j_gene: TRBJ2-7
v_gene: TRBV18
abundance: .

CDR3aa: CASSVSAGDQPQHF
CDR3nt: TGTGCCAGCAGCGTTTCGGCGGGTGATCAGCCCCAGCATTTT
d_gene: .
j_gene: TRBJ1-5
v_gene: TRBV9
abundance: .

CDR3aa: CASSESYRLNTEAFF
CDR3nt: TGTGCCAGCAGTGAGTCGTACAGATTGAACACTGAAGCTTTCTTT
d_gene: .
j_gene: TRBJ1-1
v_gene: TRBV2
abundance: .

CDR3aa: CASSPRTSGYYEQYF
CDR3nt: TGTGCCAGCTCGCCCCGGACTAGCGGGTACTACGAGCAGTACTTC
d_gene: TRBD2
j_gene: TRBJ2-7
v_gene: TRBV18
abundance: .

CDR3aa: CASSLAGRGSFF
CDR3nt: TGTGCCAGCAGCTTAGCCGGCCGGGGATCTTTCTTT
d_gene: .
j_gene: TRBJ1-1
v_gene: TRBV7-9
abundance: .

CDR3aa: CASSVQGRNNYGYTF
CDR3nt: TGTGCCAGCAGCGTACAGGGGCGGAACAACTATGGCTACACCTTC
d_gene: TRBD1
j_gene: TRBJ1-2
v_gene: TRBV3-1/TRBV3-2
abundance: .

CDR3aa: CATSDRREVRNEQFF
CDR3nt: TGTGCCACCAGTGATCGGCGGGAGGTCCGGAATGAGCAGTTCTTC
d_gene: TRBD2
j_gene: TRBJ2-1
v_gene: TRBV24-1
abundance: .

CDR3aa: CASSPSADIQYF
CDR3nt: TGTGCCAGCTCACCCTCCGCGGACATTCAGTACTTC
d_gene: .
j_gene: TRBJ2-4
v_gene: TRBV18
abundance: .

CDR3aa: CASQGQGGDTQYF
CDR3nt: TGTGCCAGCCAGGGACAGGGGGGGGATACGCAGTATTTT
d_gene: TRBD1
j_gene: TRBJ2-3
v_gene: TRBV3-1/TRBV3-2
abundance: .

CDR3aa: CASSPRRGLNTGELFF
CDR3nt: TGTGCCAGCAGCCCGCGGCGGGGGCTCAACACCGGGGAGCTGTTTTTT
d_gene: .
j_gene: TRBJ2-2
v_gene: TRBV7-2
abundance: .

CDR3aa: CAWTRFNNEQFF
CDR3nt: TGTGCCTGGACCCGGTTTAACAATGAGCAGTTCTTC
d_gene: .
j_gene: TRBJ2-1
v_gene: TRBV30
abundance: few

CDR3aa: CASSQGLAGASYEQYF
CDR3nt: TGTGCCAGCAGCCAGGGACTAGCGGGAGCCTCCTACGAGCAGTACTTC
d_gene: TRBD2
j_gene: TRBJ2-7
v_gene: TRBV3-1/TRBV3-2
abundance: .

CDR3aa: CASSFWGDEAFF
CDR3nt: TGTGCCAGCAGTTTTTGGGGGGATGAAGCTTTCTTT
d_gene: .
j_gene: TRBJ1-1
v_gene: TRBV12-3/TRBV12-4
abundance: .

CDR3aa: CASSRGSWNGELFF
CDR3nt: TGTGCCAGCAGTCGCGGGAGCTGGAACGGGGAGCTGTTTTTT
d_gene: TRBD2
j_gene: TRBJ2-2
v_gene: TRBV13
abundance: .

CDR3aa: CASSPLGGTSTDTQYF
CDR3nt: TGTGCCAGCAGCCCCCTGGGAGGGACGAGCACAGATACGCAGTATTTT
d_gene: TRBD2
j_gene: TRBJ2-3
v_gene: TRBV3-1/TRBV3-2
abundance: .

CDR3aa: CASSRYGTGGLNSNQPQHF
CDR3nt: TGTGCCAGCAGCCGGTACGGGACAGGGGGTCTTAATAGCAATCAGCCCCAGCATTTT
d_gene: TRBD1
j_gene: TRBJ1-5
v_gene: TRBV7-9
abundance: .

CDR3aa: CASSPQRGQGSEAFF
CDR3nt: TGTGCCAGCAGTCCTCAGAGGGGACAGGGTTCTGAAGCTTTCTTT
d_gene: TRBD1
j_gene: TRBJ1-1
v_gene: TRBV28
abundance: .

CDR3aa: CASMAFNYGYTF
CDR3nt: TGTGCCAGCATGGCCTTCAACTATGGCTACACCTTC
d_gene: .
j_gene: TRBJ1-2
v_gene: TRBV25-1
abundance: .

CDR3aa: CASSYDSAGNQPQHF
CDR3nt: TGTGCCAGCAGTTACGATAGCGCCGGCAATCAGCCCCAGCATTTT
d_gene: .
j_gene: TRBJ1-5
v_gene: TRBV6-5
abundance: .

CDR3aa: CASSGGVTNTGELFF
CDR3nt: TGTGCCAGCTCAGGCGGAGTAACGAACACCGGGGAGCTGTTTTTT
d_gene: .
j_gene: TRBJ2-2
v_gene: TRBV18
abundance: .

CDR3aa: CASSLRSGRAGGNEQFF
CDR3nt: TGTGCCAGCAGCCTCCGGAGCGGGAGGGCCGGAGGAAATGAGCAGTTCTTC
d_gene: TRBD2
j_gene: TRBJ2-1
v_gene: TRBV3-1/TRBV3-2
abundance: .

CDR3aa: CASSISTSGSVGQYF
CDR3nt: TGTGCCAGTAGTATCTCGACTAGCGGGTCGGTTGGGCAGTATTTT
d_gene: TRBD2
j_gene: TRBJ2-3
v_gene: TRBV19
abundance: once

CDR3aa: CASSHGTSGAYEQYF
CDR3nt: TGTGCCAGCAGCCACGGGACTAGCGGGGCCTACGAGCAGTACTTC
d_gene: TRBD2
j_gene: TRBJ2-7
v_gene: TRBV5-4
abundance: .

CDR3aa: CASSVNRVGEKLFF
CDR3nt: TGTGCCAGCAGTGTGAACAGGGTGGGAGAAAAACTGTTTTTT
d_gene: .
j_gene: TRBJ1-4
v_gene: TRBV27
abundance: few

CDR3aa: CASSEATGFGEAQYF
CDR3nt: TGTGCCAGCAGTGAAGCGACAGGGTTCGGGGAGGCCCAGTACTTC
d_gene: .
j_gene: TRBJ2-5
v_gene: TRBV2
abundance: once

CDR3aa: CASSQTGLETQYF
CDR3nt: TGCGCCAGCAGCCAAACCGGGTTAGAGACCCAGTACTTC
d_gene: .
j_gene: TRBJ2-5
v_gene: TRBV4-1
abundance: .

CDR3aa: CASRWGQGQTGELFF
CDR3nt: TGTGCCAGCAGGTGGGGACAGGGGCAGACCGGGGAGCTGTTTTTT
d_gene: TRBD1
j_gene: TRBJ2-2
v_gene: TRBV28
abundance: once

CDR3aa: CASSSGGGNTGELFF
CDR3nt: TGCGCCAGCAGCTCGGGGGGAGGAAACACCGGGGAGCTGTTTTTT
d_gene: TRBD2
j_gene: TRBJ2-2
v_gene: TRBV5-1
abundance: .

CDR3aa: CSVRGQGIEAFF
CDR3nt: TGCAGCGTGCGCGGACAGGGGATTGAAGCTTTCTTT
d_gene: TRBD1
j_gene: TRBJ1-1
v_gene: TRBV29-1
abundance: .

CDR3aa: CASNPLGASNQPQHF
CDR3nt: TGTGCCAGCAATCCCCTGGGGGCCAGCAATCAGCCCCAGCATTTT
d_gene: .
j_gene: TRBJ1-5
v_gene: TRBV28
abundance: .

CDR3aa: CASSSTGNTGELFF
CDR3nt: TGTGCCAGCAGCTCCACAGGAAATACCGGGGAGCTGTTTTTT
d_gene: .
j_gene: TRBJ2-2
v_gene: TRBV28
abundance: .

CDR3aa: CASSLRPDRFTSPDTQYF
CDR3nt: TGTGCCAGCAGCCTCCGACCTGACAGATTTACCTCCCCAGATACGCAGTATTTT
d_gene: .
j_gene: TRBJ2-3
v_gene: TRBV7-9
abundance: .

CDR3aa: CAWSPPPGGYTEAFF
CDR3nt: TGTGCCTGGAGTCCCCCCCCGGGAGGGTACACTGAAGCTTTCTTT
d_gene: .
j_gene: TRBJ1-1
v_gene: TRBV30
abundance: .

CDR3aa: CASSPEGNEQYF
CDR3nt: TGTGCCAGCTCCCCCGAGGGAAACGAGCAGTACTTC
d_gene: .
j_gene: TRBJ2-7
v_gene: TRBV18
abundance: .

CDR3aa: CASSHNLGASGTLREETQYF
CDR3nt: TGTGCCAGTAGCCACAACCTAGGGGCTAGCGGGACCCTCCGCGAGGAGACCCAGTACTTC
d_gene: TRBD2
j_gene: TRBJ2-5
v_gene: TRBV19
abundance: .

CDR3aa: CAVAPNGNEQFF
CDR3nt: TGTGCCGTAGCCCCAAACGGCAATGAGCAGTTCTTC
d_gene: .
j_gene: TRBJ2-1
v_gene: TRBV10-3
abundance: .